This T cell receptor (beta chain) stems from a study of shared clonotypes between healthy human individuals. V gave up 5 bases and J gave up 1 base; unmatched junction bases: 11. This CDR3 comprises 18 residues. Per the germline V gene, CDR1 is SEHNR and CDR2 is FQNEAQ (reference sequence). Replicate sorted-subset PCRs were loaded with 150 to 250 ng DNA, approximately 31,000 T cell genomes. The data were produced by immunoSEQ multiplex PCR, yet TCRdb's version contains in-frame clones alone and is incomplete. Of over a million clones listed, roughly 98.5% were seen once; the top ten hold approximately 0.4%.

V is TRBV7-9 and J is TRBJ2-3; 11 nucleotides line up with TRBD1. Sequencing input: naive CD4+ T cells sorted from blood. Subset defined: CD45RA+ positively selected. The sequence came from a young man in good health. The CDR3 loop reads CASSPEGQGGFGTDTQYF. As DNA, the CDR3 is TGTGCCAGCAGCCCCGAGGGACAGGGGGGTTTTGGCACAGATACGCAGTATTTT.